This T cell receptor (beta chain) was identified during a study of T-cell reconstitution after alpha-beta-depleted transplantation in children. CDR1 and CDR2 (germline): MDHEN, SYDVKM. V was trimmed by 7 bases and J by 5 bases, leaving 17 bases between them. This CDR3 comprises 14 residues. Unique molecular identifiers tagged the TCRbeta library. TCRdb ran MiXCR on the PCR reads and lists one entry per CDR3 protein. The sample holds 190,000 or so distinct CDR3 sequences; approximately 15% are singletons and the top ten take about 13%. At least ten counts were recorded for this clonotype. The TCR sequence derives from a human donor who donated a stem cell graft to a child with acute lymphoblastic leukemia. This chain links TRBV28 with TRBJ2-5; D possibly uses TRBD1 or TRBD2 (5 bases each). This specimen consisted of PBMCs from the stem cell graft donor, obtained from the stem cell graft. CDR3 residues: CASNVRETLETQYF. CDR3 sequence (DNA): TGTGCCAGCAACGTCAGGGAGACACTTGAGACCCAGTACTTC.